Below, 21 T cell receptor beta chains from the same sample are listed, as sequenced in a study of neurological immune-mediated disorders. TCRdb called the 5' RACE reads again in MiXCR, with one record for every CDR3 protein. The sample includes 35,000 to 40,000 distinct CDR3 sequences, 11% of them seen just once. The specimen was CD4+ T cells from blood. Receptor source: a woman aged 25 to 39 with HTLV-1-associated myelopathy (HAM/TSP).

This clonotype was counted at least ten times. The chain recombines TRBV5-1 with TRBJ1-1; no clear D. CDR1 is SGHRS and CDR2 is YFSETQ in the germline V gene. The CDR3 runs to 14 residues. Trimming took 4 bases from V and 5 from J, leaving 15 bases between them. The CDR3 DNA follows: TGCGCCAGCAGCCTGAGGCTCCCGGGGACTGAAGCTTTCTTT. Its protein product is CASSLRLPGTEAFF. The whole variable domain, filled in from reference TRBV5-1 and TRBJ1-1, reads KAGVTQTPRYLIKTRGQQVTLSCSPISGHRSVSWYQQTPGQGLQFLFEYFSETQRNKGNFPGRFSGRQFSNSRSEMNVSTLELGDSALYLCASSLRLPGTEAFFGQGTRLTVV.

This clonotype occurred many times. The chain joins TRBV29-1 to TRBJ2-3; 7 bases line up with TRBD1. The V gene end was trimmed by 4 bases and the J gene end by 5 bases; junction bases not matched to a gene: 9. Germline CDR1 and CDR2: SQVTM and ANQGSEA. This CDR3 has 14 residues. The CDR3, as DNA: TGCAGCGTTGGAGAGGGGGCGCTGGTAGATACGCAGTATTTT. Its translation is CSVGEGALVDTQYF.

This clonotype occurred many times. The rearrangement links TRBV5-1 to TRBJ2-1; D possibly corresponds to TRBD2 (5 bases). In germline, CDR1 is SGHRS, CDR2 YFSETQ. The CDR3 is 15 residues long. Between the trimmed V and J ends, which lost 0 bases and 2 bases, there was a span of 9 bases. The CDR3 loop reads CASSLALAAYNEQFF. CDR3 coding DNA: TGCGCCAGCAGCTTGGCCCTAGCAGCCTACAATGAGCAGTTCTTC.

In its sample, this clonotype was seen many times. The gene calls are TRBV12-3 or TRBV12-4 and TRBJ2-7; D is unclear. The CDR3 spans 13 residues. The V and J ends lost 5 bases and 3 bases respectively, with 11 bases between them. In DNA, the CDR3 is TGTGCCAGCAGTCCGGGCCACGTCTACGAGCAGTACTTC. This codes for CASSPGHVYEQYF.

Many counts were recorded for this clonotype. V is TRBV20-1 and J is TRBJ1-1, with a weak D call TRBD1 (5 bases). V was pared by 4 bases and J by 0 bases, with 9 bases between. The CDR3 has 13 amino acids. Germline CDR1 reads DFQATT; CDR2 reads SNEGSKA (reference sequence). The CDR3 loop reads CSATQGMNTEAFF. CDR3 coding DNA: TGCAGTGCTACCCAGGGAATGAACACTGAAGCTTTCTTT.

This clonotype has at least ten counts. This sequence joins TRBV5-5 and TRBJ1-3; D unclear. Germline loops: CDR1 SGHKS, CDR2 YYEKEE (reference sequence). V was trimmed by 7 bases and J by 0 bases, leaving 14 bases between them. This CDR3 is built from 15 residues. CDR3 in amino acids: CASVPDPNSGNTIYF. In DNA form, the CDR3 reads TGTGCCAGCGTCCCCGACCCCAACTCTGGAAACACCATATATTTT. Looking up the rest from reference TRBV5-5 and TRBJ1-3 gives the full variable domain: DAGVTQSPTHLIKTRGQQVTLRCSPISGHKSVSWYQQVLGQGPQFIFQYYEKEERGRGNFPDRFSARQFPNYSSELNVNALLLGDSALYLCASVPDPNSGNTIYFGEGSWLTVV.

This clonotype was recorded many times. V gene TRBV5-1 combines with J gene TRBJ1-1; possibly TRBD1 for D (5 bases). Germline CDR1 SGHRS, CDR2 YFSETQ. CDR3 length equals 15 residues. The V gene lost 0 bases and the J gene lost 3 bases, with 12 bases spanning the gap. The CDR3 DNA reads TGCGCCAGCAGCTTGGATCCAGGGACCGACACTGAAGCTTTCTTT. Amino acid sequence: CASSLDPGTDTEAFF.

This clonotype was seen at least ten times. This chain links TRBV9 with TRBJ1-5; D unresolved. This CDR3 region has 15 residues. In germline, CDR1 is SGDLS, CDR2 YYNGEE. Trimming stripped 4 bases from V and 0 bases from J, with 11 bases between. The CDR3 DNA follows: TGTGCCAGCAGCTCCAGCGTAGATAGCAATCAGCCCCAGCATTTT. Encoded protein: CASSSSVDSNQPQHF.

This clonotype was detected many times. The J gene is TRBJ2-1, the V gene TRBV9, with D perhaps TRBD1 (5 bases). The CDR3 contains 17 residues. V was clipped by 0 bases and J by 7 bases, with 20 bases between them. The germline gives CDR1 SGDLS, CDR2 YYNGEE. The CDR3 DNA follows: TGTGCCAGCAGCGTAGCCTCCACAGGCCTGGGTAATAATGAGCAGTTCTTC. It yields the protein CASSVASTGLGNNEQFF.

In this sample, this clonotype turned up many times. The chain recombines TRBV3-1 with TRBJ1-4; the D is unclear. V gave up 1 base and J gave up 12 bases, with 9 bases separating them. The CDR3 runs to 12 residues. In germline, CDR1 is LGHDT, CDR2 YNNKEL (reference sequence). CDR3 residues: CASSQGWRELFF. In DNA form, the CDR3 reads TGTGCCAGCAGCCAAGGGTGGCGCGAACTGTTTTTT.

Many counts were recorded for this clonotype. CDR3 residues: CASSPTIQGDIQYF. CDR3 DNA: TGTGCCAGCAGTCCCACTATTCAGGGTGACATTCAGTACTTC. This chain links TRBV5-6 with TRBJ2-4; D might be TRBD1 (5 bases). The CDR3 is 14 residues long. In germline, CDR1 is SGHDT, CDR2 YYEEEE. The V and J ends lost 5 bases and 8 bases respectively, with 17 bases between them.

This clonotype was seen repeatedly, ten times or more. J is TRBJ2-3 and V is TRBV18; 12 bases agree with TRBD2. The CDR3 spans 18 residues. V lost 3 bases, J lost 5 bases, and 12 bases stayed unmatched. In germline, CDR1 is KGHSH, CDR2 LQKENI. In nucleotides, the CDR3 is TGTGCCAGCTCACCGCTCCCGGGACTAGCGGGCTTGAGAGATACGCAGTATTTT. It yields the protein CASSPLPGLAGLRDTQYF.

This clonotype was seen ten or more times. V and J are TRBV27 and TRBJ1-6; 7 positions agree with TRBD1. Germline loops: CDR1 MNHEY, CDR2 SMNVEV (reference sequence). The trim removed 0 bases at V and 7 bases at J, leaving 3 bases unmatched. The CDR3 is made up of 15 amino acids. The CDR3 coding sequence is TGTGCCAGCAGTTTATCGGCAGGGGGGAATTCACCCCTCCACTTT. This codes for CASSLSAGGNSPLHF.

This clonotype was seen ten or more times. CDR3 nucleotide sequence: TGTGCCAGCAGCTTGGGGACTAGCGGGGGTGTGGATACGCAGTATTTT. It yields the protein CASSLGTSGGVDTQYF. The genes are TRBV5-5 and TRBJ2-3; 13 nucleotides line up with TRBD2. V dropped 0 bases and J dropped 6; count of bases not matched to a gene: 4. The germline gives CDR1 SGHKS, CDR2 YYEKEE (reference sequence). This CDR3 has 16 amino acids. Looking up the rest from reference TRBV5-5 and TRBJ2-3 gives the full variable domain: DAGVTQSPTHLIKTRGQQVTLRCSPISGHKSVSWYQQVLGQGPQFIFQYYEKEERGRGNFPDRFSARQFPNYSSELNVNALLLGDSALYLCASSLGTSGGVDTQYFGPGTRLTVL.

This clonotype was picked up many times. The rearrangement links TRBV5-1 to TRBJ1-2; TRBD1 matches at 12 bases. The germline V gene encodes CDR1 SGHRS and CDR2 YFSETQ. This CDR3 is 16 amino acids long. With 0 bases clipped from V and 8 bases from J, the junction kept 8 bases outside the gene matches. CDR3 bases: TGCGCCAGCAGCTTGGAACCGGGACAGGGGGCGGGAGGCTACACCTTC. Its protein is CASSLEPGQGAGGYTF.

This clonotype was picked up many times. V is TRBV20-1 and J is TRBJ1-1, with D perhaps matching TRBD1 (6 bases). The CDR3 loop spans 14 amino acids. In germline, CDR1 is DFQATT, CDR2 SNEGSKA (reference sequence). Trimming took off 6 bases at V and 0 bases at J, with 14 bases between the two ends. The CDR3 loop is CSASKGTLNTEAFF. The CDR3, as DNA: TGCAGTGCAAGTAAGGGGACATTGAACACTGAAGCTTTCTTT.

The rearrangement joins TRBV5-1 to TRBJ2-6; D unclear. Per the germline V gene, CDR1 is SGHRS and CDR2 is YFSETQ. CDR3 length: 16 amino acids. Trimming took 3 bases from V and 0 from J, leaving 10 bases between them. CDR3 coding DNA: TGCGCCAGCAGCTCATCCCTAAGCTCTGGGGCCAACGTCCTGACTTTC. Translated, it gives CASSSSLSSGANVLTF.

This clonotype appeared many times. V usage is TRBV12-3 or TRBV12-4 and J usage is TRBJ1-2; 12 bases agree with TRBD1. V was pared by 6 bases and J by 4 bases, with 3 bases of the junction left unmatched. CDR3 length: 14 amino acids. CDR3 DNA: TGTGCCAGCAGGGGACAGGGGGCGGGCTATGGCTACACCTTC. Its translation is CASRGQGAGYGYTF.

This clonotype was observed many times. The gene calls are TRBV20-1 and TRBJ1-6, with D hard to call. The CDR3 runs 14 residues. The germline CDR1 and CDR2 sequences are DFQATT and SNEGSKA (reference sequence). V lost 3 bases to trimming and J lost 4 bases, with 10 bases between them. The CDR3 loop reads CSASIGQYNSPLHF. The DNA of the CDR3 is TGCAGTGCTAGCATTGGGCAATATAATTCACCCCTCCACTTT.

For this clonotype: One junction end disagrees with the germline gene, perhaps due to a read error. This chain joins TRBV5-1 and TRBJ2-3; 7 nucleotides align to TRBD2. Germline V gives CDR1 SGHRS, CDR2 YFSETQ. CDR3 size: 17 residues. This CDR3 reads CASSLTGTTLSKDTQYF. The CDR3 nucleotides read TGCGCCAGCAGCTTAACCGGGACTACACTTAGCAAAGATACACAGTATTTT. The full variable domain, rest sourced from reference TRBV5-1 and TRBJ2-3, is KAGVTQTPRYLIKTRGQQVTLSCSPISGHRSVSWYQQTPGQGLQFLFEYFSETQRNKGNFPGRFSGRQFSNSRSEMNVSTLELGDSALYLCASSLTGTTLSKDTQYFGPGTRLTVL.

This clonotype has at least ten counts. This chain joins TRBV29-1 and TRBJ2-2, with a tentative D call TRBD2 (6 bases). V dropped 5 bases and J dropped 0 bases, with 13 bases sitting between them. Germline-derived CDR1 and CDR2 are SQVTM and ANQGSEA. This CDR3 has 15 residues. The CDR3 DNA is TGCAGCGTTCGATTCGGGACTGCGAACACCGGGGAGCTGTTTTTT. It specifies CSVRFGTANTGELFF.